This entry describes one TCR beta chain. This sample was included in a study of PD-1 blockade in mismatch repair-deficient tumors. V shed 1 base and J shed 4 bases, with 10 bases lying between them. This CDR3 is 14 amino acids long. Germline CDR1 is MNHNS and CDR2 is SASEGT. The data were produced by immunoSEQ multiplex PCR, yet TCRdb's version contains in-frame clones alone and is incomplete. This table holds approximately 63,000 clones, about 91% found once. This TCR came from an adult with mismatch repair-deficient cancer. Specimen: peripheral blood, collected 52 weeks after starting pembrolizumab. This rearrangement joins TRBV6-1 to TRBJ1-1; TRBD1 is a possible D gene (6 bases). The CDR3: CASSEGGGVTEAFF. DNA for the CDR3: TGTGCCAGCAGTGAAGGAGGGGGGGTCACTGAAGCTTTCTTT.